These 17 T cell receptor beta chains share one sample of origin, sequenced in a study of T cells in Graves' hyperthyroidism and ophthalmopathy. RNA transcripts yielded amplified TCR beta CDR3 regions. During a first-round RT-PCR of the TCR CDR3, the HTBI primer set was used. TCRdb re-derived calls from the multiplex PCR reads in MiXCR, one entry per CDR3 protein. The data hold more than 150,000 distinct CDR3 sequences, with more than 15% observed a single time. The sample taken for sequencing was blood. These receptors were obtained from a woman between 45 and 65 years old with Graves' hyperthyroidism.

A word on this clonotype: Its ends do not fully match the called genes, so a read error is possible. In nucleotides, the CDR3 is TGTGCCGGCAGTCTTCTCGGGACAGGGAACACCGGGGAGCTGTTTTTT. It encodes CAGSLLGTGNTGELFF. The chain has TRBV11-2 and TRBJ2-2; 8 positions match TRBD1. The CDR3 has 16 residues. CDR1 is SGHAT, CDR2 FQNNGV, per germline.

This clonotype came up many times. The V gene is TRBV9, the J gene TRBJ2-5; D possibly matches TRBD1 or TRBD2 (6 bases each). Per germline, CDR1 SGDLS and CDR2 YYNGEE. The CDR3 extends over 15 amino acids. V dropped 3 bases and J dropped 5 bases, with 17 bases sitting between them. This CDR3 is CASSAPLGGRETQYF. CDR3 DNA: TGTGCCAGCAGCGCCCCCCTAGGGGGGAGGGAGACCCAGTACTTC.

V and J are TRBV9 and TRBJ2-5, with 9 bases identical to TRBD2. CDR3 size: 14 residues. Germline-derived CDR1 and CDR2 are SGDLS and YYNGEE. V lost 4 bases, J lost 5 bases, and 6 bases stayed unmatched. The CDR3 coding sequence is TGTGCCAGCAGCCTTGCGGGGGGGAGGGAGACCCAGTACTTC. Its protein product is CASSLAGGRETQYF.

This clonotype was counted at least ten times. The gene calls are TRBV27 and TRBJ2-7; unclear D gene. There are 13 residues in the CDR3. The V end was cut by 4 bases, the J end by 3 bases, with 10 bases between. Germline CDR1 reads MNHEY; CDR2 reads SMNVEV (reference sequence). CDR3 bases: TGTGCCAGCAGTTCAAGTTATCTCTACGAGCAGTACTTC. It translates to CASSSSYLYEQYF.

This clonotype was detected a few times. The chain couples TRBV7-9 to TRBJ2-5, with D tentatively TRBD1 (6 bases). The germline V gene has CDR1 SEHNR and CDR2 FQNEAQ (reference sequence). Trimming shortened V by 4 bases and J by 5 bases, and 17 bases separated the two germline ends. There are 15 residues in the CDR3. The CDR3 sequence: CASSSEAGTRETQYF. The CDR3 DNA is TGTGCCAGCAGCTCGGAAGCCGGGACAAGGGAGACCCAGTACTTC.

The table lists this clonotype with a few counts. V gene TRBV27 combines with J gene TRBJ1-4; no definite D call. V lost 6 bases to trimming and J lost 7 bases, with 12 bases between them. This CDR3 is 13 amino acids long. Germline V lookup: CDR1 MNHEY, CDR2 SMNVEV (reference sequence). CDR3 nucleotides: TGTGCCAGCAGGACCGGATGGGGTGAAAAACTGTTTTTT. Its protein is CASRTGWGEKLFF.

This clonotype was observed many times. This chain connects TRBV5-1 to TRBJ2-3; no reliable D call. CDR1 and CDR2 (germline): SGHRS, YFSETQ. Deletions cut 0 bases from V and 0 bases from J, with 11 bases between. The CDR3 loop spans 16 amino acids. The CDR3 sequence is CASSLVAVSSTDTQYF. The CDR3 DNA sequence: TGCGCCAGCAGCTTGGTAGCAGTATCTAGCACAGATACGCAGTATTTT.

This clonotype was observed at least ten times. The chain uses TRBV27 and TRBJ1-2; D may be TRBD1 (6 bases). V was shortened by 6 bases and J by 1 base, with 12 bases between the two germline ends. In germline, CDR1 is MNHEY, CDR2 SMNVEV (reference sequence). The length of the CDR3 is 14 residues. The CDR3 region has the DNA TGTGCCAGCAGCACACGAGGGGGTAACTATGGCTACACCTTC. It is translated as CASSTRGGNYGYTF.

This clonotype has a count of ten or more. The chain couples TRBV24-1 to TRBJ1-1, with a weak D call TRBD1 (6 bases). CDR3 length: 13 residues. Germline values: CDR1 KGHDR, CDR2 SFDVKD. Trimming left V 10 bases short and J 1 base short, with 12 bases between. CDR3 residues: CATRDNWNTEAFF. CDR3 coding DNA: TGTGCCACTCGGGACAATTGGAACACTGAAGCTTTCTTT.

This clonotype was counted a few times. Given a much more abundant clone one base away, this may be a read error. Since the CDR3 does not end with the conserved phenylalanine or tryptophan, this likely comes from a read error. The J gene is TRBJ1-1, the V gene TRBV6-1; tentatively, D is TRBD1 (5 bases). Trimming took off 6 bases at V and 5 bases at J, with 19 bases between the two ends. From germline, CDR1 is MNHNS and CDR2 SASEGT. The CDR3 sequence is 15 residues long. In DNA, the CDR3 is TGTGCCAGCAGAGAAACACAGCTAGGGGTGACTGAAGCTTTCCTT. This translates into CASRETQLGVTEAFL.

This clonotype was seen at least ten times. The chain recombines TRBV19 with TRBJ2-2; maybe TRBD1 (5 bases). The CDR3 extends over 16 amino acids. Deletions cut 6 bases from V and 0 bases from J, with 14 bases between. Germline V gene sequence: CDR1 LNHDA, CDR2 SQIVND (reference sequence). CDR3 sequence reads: CASRPKGQTNTGELFF. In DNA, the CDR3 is TGTGCCAGTAGGCCGAAGGGGCAGACGAACACCGGGGAGCTGTTTTTT.

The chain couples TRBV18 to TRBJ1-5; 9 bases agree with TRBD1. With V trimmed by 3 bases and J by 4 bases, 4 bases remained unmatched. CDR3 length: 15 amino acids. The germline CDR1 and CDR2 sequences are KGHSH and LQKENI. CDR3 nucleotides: TGTGCCAGCTCACCCCCGGGACAGGGAAATCAGCCCCAGCATTTT. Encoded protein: CASSPPGQGNQPQHF.

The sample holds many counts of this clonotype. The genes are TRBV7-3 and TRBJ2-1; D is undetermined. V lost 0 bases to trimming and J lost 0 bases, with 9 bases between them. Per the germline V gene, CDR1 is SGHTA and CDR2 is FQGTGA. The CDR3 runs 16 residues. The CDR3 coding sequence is TGTGCCAGCAGCTTAACTTCGGTGACCTCCTACAATGAGCAGTTCTTC. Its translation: CASSLTSVTSYNEQFF.

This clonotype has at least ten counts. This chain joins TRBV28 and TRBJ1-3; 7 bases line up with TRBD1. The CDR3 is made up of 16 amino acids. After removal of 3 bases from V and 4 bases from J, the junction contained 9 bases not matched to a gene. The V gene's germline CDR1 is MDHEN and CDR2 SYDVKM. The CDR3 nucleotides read TGTGCCAGCAGTTTCACCCCGACAGGGTCGGGAAACACCATATATTTT. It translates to CASSFTPTGSGNTIYF.

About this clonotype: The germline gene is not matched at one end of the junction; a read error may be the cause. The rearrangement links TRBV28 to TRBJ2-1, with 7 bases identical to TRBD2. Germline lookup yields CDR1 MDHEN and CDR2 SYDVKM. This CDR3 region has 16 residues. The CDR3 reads CASSLWRERSYNEQFF. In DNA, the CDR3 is TGTGCCAGCAGCTTATGGCGGGAGAGGTCCTACAATGAGCAGTTCTTC.

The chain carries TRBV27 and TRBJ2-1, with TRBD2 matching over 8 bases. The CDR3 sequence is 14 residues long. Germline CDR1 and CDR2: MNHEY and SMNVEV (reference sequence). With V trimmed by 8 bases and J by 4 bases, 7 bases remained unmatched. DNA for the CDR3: TGTGCCAGCGCGGATAGCGGGGCGTACAATGAGCAGTTCTTC. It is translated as CASADSGAYNEQFF.

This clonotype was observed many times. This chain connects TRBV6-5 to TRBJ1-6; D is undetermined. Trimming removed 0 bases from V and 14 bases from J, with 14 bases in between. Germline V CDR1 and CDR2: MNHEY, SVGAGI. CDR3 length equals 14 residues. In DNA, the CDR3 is TGTGCCAGCAGTTACTCCGGGGATCAAGGGACCCTCCACTTT. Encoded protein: CASSYSGDQGTLHF.